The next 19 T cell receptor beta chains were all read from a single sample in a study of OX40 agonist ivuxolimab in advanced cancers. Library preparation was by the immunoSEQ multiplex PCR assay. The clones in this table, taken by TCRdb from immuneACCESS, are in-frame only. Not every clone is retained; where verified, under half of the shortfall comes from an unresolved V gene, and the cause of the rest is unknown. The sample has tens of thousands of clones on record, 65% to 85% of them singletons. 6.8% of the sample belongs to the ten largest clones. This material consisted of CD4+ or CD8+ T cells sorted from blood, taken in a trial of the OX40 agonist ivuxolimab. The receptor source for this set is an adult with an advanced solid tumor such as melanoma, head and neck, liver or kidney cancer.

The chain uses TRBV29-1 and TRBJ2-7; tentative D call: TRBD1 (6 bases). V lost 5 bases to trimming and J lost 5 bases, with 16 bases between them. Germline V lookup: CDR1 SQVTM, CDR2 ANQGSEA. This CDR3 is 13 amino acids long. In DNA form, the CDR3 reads TGCAGCGTTTCCGCCACAGGGTCCAACGAGCAGTACTTC. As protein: CSVSATGSNEQYF.

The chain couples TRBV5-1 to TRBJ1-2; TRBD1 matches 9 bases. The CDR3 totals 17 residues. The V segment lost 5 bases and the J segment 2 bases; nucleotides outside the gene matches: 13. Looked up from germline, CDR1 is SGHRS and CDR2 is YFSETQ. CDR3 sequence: CASRTNMGTGSNYGYTF. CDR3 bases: TGCGCCAGCAGGACTAACATGGGGACAGGGTCAAACTATGGCTACACCTTC.

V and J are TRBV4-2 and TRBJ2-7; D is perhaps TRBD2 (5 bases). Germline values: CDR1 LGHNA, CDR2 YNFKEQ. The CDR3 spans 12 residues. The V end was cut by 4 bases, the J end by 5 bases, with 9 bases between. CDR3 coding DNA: TGTGCCAGCAGCCCGGGGTGGAACGAGCAGTACTTC. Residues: CASSPGWNEQYF.

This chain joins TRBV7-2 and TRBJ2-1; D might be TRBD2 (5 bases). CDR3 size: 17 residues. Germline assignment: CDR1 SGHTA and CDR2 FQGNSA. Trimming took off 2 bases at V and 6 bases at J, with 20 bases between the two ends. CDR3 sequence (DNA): TGTGCCAGCAGCTTACGAGGGCCCCCTGGGGTCTCCAATGAGCAGTTCTTC. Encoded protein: CASSLRGPPGVSNEQFF.

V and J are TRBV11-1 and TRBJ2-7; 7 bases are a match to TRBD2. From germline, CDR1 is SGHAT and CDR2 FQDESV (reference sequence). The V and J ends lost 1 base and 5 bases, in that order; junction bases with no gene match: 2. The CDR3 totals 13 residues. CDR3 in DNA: TGTGCCAGCAGCTTAGGACTAGCCAACGAGCAGTACTTC. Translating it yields CASSLGLANEQYF.

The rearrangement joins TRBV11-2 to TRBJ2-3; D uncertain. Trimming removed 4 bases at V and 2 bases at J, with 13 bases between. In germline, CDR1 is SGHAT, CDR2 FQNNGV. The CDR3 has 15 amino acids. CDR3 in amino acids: CASSYWPLLTDTQYF. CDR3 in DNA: TGTGCCAGCAGCTACTGGCCTCTCCTCACAGATACGCAGTATTTT.

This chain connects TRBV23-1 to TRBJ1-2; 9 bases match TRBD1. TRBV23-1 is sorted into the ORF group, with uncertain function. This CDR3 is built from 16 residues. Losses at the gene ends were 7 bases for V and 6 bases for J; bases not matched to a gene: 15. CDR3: CASIGTGLARGDGYTF. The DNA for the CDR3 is TGCGCCAGCATAGGGACAGGGTTGGCGAGAGGTGATGGCTACACCTTC.

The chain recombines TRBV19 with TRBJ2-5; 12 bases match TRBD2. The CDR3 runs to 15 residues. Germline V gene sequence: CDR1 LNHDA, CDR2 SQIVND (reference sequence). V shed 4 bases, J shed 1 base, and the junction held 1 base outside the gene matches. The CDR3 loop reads CASSRLAGAQETQYF. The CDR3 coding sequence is TGTGCCAGTAGTAGACTAGCGGGAGCCCAAGAGACCCAGTACTTC.

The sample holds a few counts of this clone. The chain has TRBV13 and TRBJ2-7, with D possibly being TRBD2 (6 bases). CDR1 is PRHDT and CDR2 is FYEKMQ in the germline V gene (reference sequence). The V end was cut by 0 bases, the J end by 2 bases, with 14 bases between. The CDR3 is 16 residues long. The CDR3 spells CASSLGHTSWAYEQYF. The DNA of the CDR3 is TGTGCCAGCAGCTTAGGCCATACTAGCTGGGCCTACGAGCAGTACTTC.

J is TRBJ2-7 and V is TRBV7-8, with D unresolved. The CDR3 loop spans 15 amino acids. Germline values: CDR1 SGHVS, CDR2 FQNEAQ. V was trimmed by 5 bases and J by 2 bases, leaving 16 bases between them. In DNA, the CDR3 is TGTGCCAGCAGCCAAATCGAAGGGAACCCCTACGAGCAGTACTTC. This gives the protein CASSQIEGNPYEQYF.

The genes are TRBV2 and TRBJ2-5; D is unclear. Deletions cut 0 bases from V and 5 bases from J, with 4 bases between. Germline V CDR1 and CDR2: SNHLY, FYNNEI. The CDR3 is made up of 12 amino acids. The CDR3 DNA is TGTGCCAGCAGTGAAGCGCGGGAGACCCAGTACTTC. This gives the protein CASSEARETQYF.

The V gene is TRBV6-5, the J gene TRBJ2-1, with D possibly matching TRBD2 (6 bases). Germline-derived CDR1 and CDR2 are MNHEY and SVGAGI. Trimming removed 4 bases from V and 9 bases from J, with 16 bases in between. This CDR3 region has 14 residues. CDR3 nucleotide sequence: TGTGCCAGCAGTTCGGAGGGCCCCGACAGTGAGCAGTTCTTC. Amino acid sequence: CASSSEGPDSEQFF.

CDR3 nucleotide sequence: TGTGCCAGCAGGGAGTGGCTGAACACTGAAGCTTTCTTT. It translates to CASREWLNTEAFF. This chain joins TRBV2 and TRBJ1-1; D not certain. From germline, CDR1 is SNHLY and CDR2 FYNNEI. Trimming removed 6 bases from V and 0 bases from J, with 8 bases in between. The CDR3 length is 13 residues.

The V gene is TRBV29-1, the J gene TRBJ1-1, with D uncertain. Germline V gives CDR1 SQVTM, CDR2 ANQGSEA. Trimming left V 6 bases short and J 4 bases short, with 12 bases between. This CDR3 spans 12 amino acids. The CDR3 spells CSVEPLFTEAFF. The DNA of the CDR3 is TGCAGCGTCGAACCCCTTTTCACTGAAGCTTTCTTT.

The CDR3 DNA reads as TGTGCCAGCAGAGATCTTGGCGGGAGCAGTGAGCAGTACTTC. Encoded protein: CASRDLGGSSEQYF. The chain links TRBV2 to TRBJ2-7; 7 nucleotides match TRBD2. V lost 6 bases and J lost 7; bases outside the gene matches: 12. The CDR3 contains 14 residues. Germline lookup yields CDR1 SNHLY and CDR2 FYNNEI.

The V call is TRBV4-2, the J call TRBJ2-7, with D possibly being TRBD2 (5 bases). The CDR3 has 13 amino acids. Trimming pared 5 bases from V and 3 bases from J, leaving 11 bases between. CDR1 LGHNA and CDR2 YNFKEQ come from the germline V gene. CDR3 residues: CASSIASGYEQYF. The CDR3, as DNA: TGTGCCAGCAGCATCGCGAGCGGCTACGAGCAGTACTTC.

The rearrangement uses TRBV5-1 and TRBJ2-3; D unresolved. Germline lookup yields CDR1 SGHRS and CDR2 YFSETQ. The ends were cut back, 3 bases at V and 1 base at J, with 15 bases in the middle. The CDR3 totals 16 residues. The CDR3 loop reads CASSSRPSAGTDTQYF. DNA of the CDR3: TGCGCCAGCAGCTCAAGACCGTCCGCCGGCACAGATACGCAGTATTTT.

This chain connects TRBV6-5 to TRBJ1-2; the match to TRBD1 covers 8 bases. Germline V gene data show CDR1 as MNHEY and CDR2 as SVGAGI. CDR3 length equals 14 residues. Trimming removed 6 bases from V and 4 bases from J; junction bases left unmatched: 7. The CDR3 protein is CASSGQGSGYGYTF. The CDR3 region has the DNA TGTGCCAGCAGCGGACAGGGCTCGGGCTATGGCTACACCTTC.

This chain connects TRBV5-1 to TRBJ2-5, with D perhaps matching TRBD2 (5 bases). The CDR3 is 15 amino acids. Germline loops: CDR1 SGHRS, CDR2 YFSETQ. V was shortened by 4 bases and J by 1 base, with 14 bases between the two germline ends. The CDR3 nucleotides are TGCGCCAGCAGCCCCCAGGTAGCGCTCCAAGAGACCCAGTACTTC. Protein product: CASSPQVALQETQYF.